The text below deals with one T cell receptor beta chain. This sample stems from a study of blood T cell repertoires in COVID-19. Study overall: T cells, B-cell-depleted T cells, or PBMCs provided the cDNA or gDNA that served as material.

Generated by immunoSEQ multiplex PCR, the TCRdb table keeps only in-frame clones and is missing some. The sample shows roughly 150,000 clones, 84% of them seen only once. V was clipped by 4 bases and J by 4 bases, with 15 bases between them. The CDR3 runs to 15 residues. Per germline, CDR1 SGHRS and CDR2 YFSETQ. V gene TRBV5-1 combines with J gene TRBJ2-1; a possible D gene is TRBD2 (7 bases). Sequences were obtained from peripheral blood. This sequence was found in a woman aged 45-60 years with acute or convalescent COVID-19. The CDR3 is CASSPQGGGYNEQFF. The CDR3 DNA follows: TGCGCCAGCAGCCCCCAAGGGGGGGGATACAATGAGCAGTTCTTC.